This TCR beta chain was retrieved from a study of HIV-infected children after antiretroviral therapy interruption. In the study overall: Interruption-arm sampling covered weeks 0, 12, interruption end (24 or 48), and about 3 years post-study. Weeks 0, 48 and 150 were sampled under continuous treatment. Whole-study findings and limits: Naive CD4+ sequences overlapped less between time points once interruption began.

Specified treatment: PENTA 11 planned treatment interruption arm or continuous ART arm. Naive CD4+ CD45RA+ CD45RO- T cells were sorted from thawed PBMCs. The CDR3 totals 13 residues. Per germline, CDR1 LGHDT and CDR2 YNNKEL (reference sequence). V gave up 3 bases and J gave up 6 bases, with 11 bases separating them. This clonotype has ten or more counts. What it binds is unknown. The TCR library was built from RNA with a 3' RACE protocol and unique molecular identifiers. TCRdb re-called the 3' RACE reads through MiXCR, storing one row per CDR3 protein. The repertoire includes fewer than 50,000 distinct CDR3 sequences, 4.3% of them detected once, and roughly 0.7% sits in the top ten.

The chain recombines TRBV3-1 with TRBJ1-2; tentatively, D is TRBD1 (5 bases). The source material was CD45RA+ CD4+ T cells from PBMCs, pooled from several time points, sampled from a donor given antiretroviral therapy, either interrupted or continuous. The subset denotes: naive CD4+ CD45RA+ CD45RO- T cells. This TCR came from a pool of human donors with HIV. CDR3 DNA: TGTGCCAGCAGCCATGGGGGAGTTCATGGCTACACCTTC. Amino acid sequence: CASSHGGVHGYTF.